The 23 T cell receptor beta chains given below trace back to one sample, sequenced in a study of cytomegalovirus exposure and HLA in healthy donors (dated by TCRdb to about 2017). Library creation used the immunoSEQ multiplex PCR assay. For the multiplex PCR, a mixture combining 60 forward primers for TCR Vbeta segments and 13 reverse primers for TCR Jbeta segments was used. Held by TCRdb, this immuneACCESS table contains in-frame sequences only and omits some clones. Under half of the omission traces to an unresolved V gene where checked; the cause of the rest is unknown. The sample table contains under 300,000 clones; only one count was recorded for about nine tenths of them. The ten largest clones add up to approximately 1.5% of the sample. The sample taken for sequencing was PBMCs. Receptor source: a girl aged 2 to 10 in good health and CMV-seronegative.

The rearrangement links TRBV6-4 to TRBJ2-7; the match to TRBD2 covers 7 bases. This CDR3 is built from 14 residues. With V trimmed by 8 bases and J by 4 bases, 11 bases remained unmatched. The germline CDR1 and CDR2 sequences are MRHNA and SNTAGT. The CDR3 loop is CASAPNGGSYEQYF. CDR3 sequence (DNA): TGTGCCAGCGCCCCGAATGGCGGGAGTTACGAGCAGTACTTC.

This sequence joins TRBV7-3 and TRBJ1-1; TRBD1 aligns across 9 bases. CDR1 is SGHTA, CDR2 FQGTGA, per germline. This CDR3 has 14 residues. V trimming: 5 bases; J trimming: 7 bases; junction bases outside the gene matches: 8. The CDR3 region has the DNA TGTGCCAGCAGCCTAGAGGGACAGGGTGGTGAAGCTTTCTTT. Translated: CASSLEGQGGEAFF.

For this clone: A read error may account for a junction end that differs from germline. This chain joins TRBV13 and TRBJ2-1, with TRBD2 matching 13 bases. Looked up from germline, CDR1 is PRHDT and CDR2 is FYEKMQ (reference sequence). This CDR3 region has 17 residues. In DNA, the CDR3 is TGTGCCAGCAGCTTAATCCAACTAGCGGGGGGGTACAGTGAGCAGTTCTTC. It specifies CASSLIQLAGGYSEQFF. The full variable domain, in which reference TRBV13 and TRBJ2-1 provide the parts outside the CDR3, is AAGVIQSPRHLIKEKRETATLKCYPIPRHDTVYWYQQGPGQDPQFLISFYEKMQSDKGSIPDRFSAQQFSDYHSELNMSSLELGDSALYFCASSLIQLAGGYSEQFFGPGTRLTVL.

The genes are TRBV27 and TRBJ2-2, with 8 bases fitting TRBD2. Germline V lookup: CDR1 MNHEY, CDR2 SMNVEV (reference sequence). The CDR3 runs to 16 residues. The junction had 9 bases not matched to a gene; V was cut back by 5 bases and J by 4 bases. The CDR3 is CASSQKSGGGTGELFF. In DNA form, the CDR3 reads TGTGCCAGCAGTCAGAAGAGCGGGGGAGGCACCGGGGAGCTGTTTTTT.

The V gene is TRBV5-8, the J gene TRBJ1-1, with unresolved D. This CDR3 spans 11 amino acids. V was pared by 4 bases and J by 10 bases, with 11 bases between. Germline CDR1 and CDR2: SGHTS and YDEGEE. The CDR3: CASSPGWGAFF. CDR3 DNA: TGTGCCAGCAGCCCGGGATGGGGAGCTTTCTTT.

CDR3 amino acids: CSVQTGGGYGYTF. The CDR3 DNA reads TGCAGCGTACAGACAGGGGGCGGATATGGCTACACCTTC. This chain joins TRBV29-1 and TRBJ1-2; 10 bases agree with TRBD1. The V gene end was trimmed by 6 bases and the J gene end by 5 bases; junction bases not matched to a gene: 6. CDR3 length equals 13 residues. Germline CDR1 is SQVTM and CDR2 is ANQGSEA.

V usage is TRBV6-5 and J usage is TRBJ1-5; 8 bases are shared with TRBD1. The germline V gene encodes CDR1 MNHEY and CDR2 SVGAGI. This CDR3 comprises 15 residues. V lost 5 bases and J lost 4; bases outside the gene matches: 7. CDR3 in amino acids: CASSIGTGGNQPQHF. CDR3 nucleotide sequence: TGTGCCAGCAGTATCGGGACAGGAGGTAATCAGCCCCAGCATTTT.

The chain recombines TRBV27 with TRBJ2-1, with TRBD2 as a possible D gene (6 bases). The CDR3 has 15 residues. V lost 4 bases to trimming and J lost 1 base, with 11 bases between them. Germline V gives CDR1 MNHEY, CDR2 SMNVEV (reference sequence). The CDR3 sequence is CASSSLRGSYNEQFF. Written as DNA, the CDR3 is TGTGCCAGCAGTTCCCTCCGGGGGTCCTACAATGAGCAGTTCTTC.

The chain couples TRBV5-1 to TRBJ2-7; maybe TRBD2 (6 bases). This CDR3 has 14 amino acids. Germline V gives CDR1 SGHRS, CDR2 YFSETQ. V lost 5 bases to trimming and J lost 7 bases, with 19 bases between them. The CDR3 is CASSSGSNLGEQYF. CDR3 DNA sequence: TGCGCCAGCAGTAGCGGTTCGAACCTGGGGGAGCAGTACTTC.

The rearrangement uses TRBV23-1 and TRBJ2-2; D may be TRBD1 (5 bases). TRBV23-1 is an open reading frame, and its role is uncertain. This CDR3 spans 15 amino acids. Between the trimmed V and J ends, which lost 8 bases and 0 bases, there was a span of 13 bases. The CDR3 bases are TGCGCCAGCGGTGGACCGACAGCGAACACCGGGGAGCTGTTTTTT. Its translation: CASGGPTANTGELFF.

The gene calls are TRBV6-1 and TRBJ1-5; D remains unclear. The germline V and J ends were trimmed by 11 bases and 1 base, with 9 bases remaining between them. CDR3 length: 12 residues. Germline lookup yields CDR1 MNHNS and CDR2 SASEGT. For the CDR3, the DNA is TGTGCCGGCTCAGGCAGCAATCAGCCCCAGCATTTT. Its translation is CAGSGSNQPQHF.

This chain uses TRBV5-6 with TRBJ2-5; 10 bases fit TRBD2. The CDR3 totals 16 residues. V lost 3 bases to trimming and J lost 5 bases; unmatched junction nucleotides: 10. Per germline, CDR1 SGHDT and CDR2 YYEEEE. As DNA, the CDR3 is TGTGCCAGCAGCTCGCAACTGACAGCGGGGGGGGAGACCCAGTACTTC. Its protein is CASSSQLTAGGETQYF.

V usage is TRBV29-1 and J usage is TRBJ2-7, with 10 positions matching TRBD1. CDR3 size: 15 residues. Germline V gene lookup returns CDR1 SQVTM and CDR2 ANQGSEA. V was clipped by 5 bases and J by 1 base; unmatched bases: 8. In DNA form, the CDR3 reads TGCAGCGTTTTTATTTGGGACAGGGGTTCCTACGAGCAGTACTTC. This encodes CSVFIWDRGSYEQYF.

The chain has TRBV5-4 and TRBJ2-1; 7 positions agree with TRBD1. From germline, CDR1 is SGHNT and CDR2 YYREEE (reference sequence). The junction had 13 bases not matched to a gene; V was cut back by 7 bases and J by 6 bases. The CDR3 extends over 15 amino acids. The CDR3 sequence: CASAPDRVGINEQFF. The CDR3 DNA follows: TGTGCCAGCGCCCCAGACAGGGTTGGTATCAATGAGCAGTTCTTC.

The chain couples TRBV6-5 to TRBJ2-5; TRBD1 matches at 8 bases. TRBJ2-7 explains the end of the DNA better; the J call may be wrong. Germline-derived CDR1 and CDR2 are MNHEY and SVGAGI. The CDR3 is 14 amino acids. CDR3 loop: CASEGTRGRDEQYF. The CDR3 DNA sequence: TGTGCCAGCGAGGGAACCAGGGGGCGCGACGAGCAGTACTTC.

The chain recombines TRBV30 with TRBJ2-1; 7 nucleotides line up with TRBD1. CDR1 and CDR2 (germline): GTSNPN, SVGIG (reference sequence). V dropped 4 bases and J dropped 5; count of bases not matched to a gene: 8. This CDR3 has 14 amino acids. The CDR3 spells CAWNDGTDNNEQFF. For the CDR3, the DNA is TGTGCCTGGAACGATGGGACAGACAACAATGAGCAGTTCTTC.

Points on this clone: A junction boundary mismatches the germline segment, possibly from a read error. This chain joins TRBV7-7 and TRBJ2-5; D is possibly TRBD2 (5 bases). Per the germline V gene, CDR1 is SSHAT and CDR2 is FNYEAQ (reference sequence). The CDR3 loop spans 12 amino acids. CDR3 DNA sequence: TGTGCTAGCAGCCGGGGTCGAGAGACCCAGTACTTC. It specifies CASSRGRETQYF.

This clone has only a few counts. This CDR3 reads CASSSGIDRATEAFF. The CDR3 DNA reads as TGTGCCAGCAGCTCGGGAATTGACAGGGCCACTGAAGCTTTCTTT. The V call is TRBV5-4, the J call TRBJ1-1; 7 nucleotides align to TRBD1. The CDR3 has 15 residues. CDR1 and CDR2 (germline): SGHNT, YYREEE (reference sequence). The ends lost 3 bases at V and 4 bases at J; junction bases unmatched: 9.

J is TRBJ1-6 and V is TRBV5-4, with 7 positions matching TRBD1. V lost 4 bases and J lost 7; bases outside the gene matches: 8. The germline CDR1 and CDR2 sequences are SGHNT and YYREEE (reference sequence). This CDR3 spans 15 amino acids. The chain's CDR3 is CASSLQQGRNSPLHF. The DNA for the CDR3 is TGTGCCAGCAGCCTGCAACAGGGGCGGAATTCACCCCTCCACTTT.

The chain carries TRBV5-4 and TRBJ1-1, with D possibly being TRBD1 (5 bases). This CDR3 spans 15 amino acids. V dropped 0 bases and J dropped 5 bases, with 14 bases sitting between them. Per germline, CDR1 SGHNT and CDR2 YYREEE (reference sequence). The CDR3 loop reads CASSLEAGQVTEAFF. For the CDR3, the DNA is TGTGCCAGCAGCTTGGAAGCGGGGCAGGTGACTGAAGCTTTCTTT. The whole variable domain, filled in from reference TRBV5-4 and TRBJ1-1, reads ETGVTQSPTHLIKTRGQQVTLRCSSQSGHNTVSWYQQALGQGPQFIFQYYREEENGRGNFPPRFSGLQFPNYSSELNVNALELDDSALYLCASSLEAGQVTEAFFGQGTRLTVV.

CDR3 protein: CAINSPGLAGVYEQYF. The CDR3 DNA is TGTGCCATCAATTCCCCGGGACTAGCGGGAGTGTACGAGCAGTACTTC. The chain uses TRBV10-3 and TRBJ2-7, with 14 bases aligning to TRBD2. CDR3 length equals 16 residues. Looked up from germline, CDR1 is ENHRY and CDR2 is SYGVKD. V shed 7 bases, J shed 4 bases, and the junction held 9 bases outside the gene matches.

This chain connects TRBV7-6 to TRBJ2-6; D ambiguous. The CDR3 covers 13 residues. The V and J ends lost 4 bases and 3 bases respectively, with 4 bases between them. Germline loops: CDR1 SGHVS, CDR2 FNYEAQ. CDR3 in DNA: TGTGCCAGCAGCTCAGGTGGGGCCAACGTCCTGACTTTC. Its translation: CASSSGGANVLTF.

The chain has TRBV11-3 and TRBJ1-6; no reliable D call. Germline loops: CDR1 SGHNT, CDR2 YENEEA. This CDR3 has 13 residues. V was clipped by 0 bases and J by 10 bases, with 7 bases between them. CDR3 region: CASSLDFLSPLHF. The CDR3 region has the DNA TGTGCCAGCAGCTTAGACTTCTTATCACCCCTCCACTTT.